The present T cell receptor beta chain was sequenced within a study of healthy donors' naive CD4 and CD8 T cells. On the study more broadly: Three donor age groups were sampled: 20-25, 40-50 and 60-70 years; half female.

A linear amplification protocol produced the TCR libraries from around 510 ng of total RNA. TCRdb processed the reads anew with MiXCR; each CDR3 protein has one entry. The data contain about 180,000 distinct CDR3 sequences, 65% to 80% of them seen just once; the ten biggest clones take up 2% to 2.5%. This clonotype has just a few counts. Its antigen is undetermined. Study-wide results and limits: Alpha and beta chains were sequenced in bulk without pairing.

The origin of this receptor is a pool of human donors in good health; the sample pools cells from several healthy donors. The sample comprised naive CD4+ and CD8+ T cells sorted from blood, pooled from several donors.

The CDR3 sequence is CASSIDQSKSQHF. In DNA form, the CDR3 reads TGTGCCAGTAGTATAGATCAAAGCAAGTCCCAGCATTTT. V is TRBV19 and J is TRBJ1-5; no clear D gene. The CDR3 has 13 residues. V gave up 0 bases and J gave up 11 bases, with 11 bases separating them. Germline V gives CDR1 LNHDA, CDR2 SQIVND (reference sequence).